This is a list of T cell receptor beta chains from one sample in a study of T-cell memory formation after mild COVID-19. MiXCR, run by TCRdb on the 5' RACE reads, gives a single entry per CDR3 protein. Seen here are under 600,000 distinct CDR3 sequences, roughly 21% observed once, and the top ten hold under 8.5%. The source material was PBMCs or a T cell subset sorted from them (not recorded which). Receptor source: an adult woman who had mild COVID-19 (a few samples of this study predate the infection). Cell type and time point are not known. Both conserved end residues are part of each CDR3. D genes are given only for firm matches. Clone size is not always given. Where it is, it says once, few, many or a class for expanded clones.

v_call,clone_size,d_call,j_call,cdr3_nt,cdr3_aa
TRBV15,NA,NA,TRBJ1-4,TGTGCCACCAGCGGGAACAGGGCAACTAATGAAAAACTGTTTTTT,CATSGNRATNEKLFF
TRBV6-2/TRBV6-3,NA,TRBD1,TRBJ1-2,TGTGCCAGCAGTTACGGACAGGGGAATGTCGGCTACACCTTC,CASSYGQGNVGYTF
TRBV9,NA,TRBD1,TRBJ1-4,TGTGCCAGCAGCGTAGACGGGACAGGAACCGAAAAACTGTTTTTT,CASSVDGTGTEKLFF
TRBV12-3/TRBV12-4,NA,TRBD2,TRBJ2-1,TGTGCCAGCATTCCGGGACTAGCGAATAATGAGCAGTTCTTC,CASIPGLANNEQFF
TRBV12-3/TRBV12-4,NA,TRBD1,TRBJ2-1,TGTGCCAGCAGTCCGGGACAGGGTGTGAACAATGAGCAGTTCTTC,CASSPGQGVNNEQFF
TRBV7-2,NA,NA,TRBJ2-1,TGTGCCAGCAGCTCCGGGACTGGTATTGAGCAGTTCTTC,CASSSGTGIEQFF
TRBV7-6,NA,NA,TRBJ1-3,TGTGCCAGCAGCTTGGGGGCGAACATCAACTCTGGAAACACCATATATTTT,CASSLGANINSGNTIYF
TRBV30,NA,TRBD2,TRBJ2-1,TGTGCCTATGACCTCGGACTAGGCAATGAGCAGTTCTTC,CAYDLGLGNEQFF
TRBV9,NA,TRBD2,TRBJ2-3,TGTGCCAGCAGCGTAGAGGCGGGGGGGATAACAGATACGCAGTATTTT,CASSVEAGGITDTQYF
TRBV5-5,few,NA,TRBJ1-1,TGTGCCAGCAGCTTGGTCTCGGGACTGGTAGCCCGACCAGAGGCTTTCTTT,CASSLVSGLVARPEAFF
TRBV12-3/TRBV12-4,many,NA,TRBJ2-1,TGTGCCAGCAGTTTGATCGGGAGCTCCTACAATGAGCAGTTCTTC,CASSLIGSSYNEQFF
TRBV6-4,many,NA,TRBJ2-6,TGTGCCAGCAGTGGGACAAACTCTGGGGCCAACGTCCTGACTTTC,CASSGTNSGANVLTF
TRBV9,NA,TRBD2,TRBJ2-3,TGTGCCAGCAGCGTCGGGACTACCACAGATACGCAGTATTTT,CASSVGTTTDTQYF
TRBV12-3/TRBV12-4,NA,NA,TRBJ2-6,TGTGCCAGCTCCCCTACGGAAGGGGCCAACGTCCTGACTTTC,CASSPTEGANVLTF
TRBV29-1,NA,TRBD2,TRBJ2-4,TGCAGCGTTGAGCCTTCGGGGGGTCCGCGAAGCATTCAGTACTTC,CSVEPSGGPRSIQYF
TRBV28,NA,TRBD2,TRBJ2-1,TGTGCCAGCAGGACGGGACTAGCGGGAAATGAGCAGTTCTTC,CASRTGLAGNEQFF
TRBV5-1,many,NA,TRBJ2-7,TGCGCCAGCAGTTCGGGGGCCTACGAGCAGTACTTC,CASSSGAYEQYF
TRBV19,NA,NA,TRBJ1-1,TGTGCCAGTAGTCCCTTCGGGAGGGAAGCTTTCTTT,CASSPFGREAFF
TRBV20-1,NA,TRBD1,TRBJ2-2,TGCAGTGCTAGACCCCCGACAGGGGGCCGGGGCACCGGGGAGCTGTTTTTT,CSARPPTGGRGTGELFF
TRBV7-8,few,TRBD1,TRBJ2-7,TGTGCCAGCAGCTTAACGGACAGGGGAACGAGGGAGCAGTACTTC,CASSLTDRGTREQYF
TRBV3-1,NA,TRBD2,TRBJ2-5,TGTGCCAGCAGCCGGCTAGCGGGGGCTGCCCAAGAGACCCAGTACTTC,CASSRLAGAAQETQYF
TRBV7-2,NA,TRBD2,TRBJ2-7,TGTGCCAGCAGCTTAGCTGGGGCTAGCGGAGAGTCCTACGAGCAGTACTTC,CASSLAGASGESYEQYF
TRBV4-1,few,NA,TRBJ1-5,TGCGCCAGCAGTTCGATACAGGAGGGGGGCAATCAGCCCCAGCATTTT,CASSSIQEGGNQPQHF
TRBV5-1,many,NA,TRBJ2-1,TGCGCCAGCAGCTTCTTCTTTTCTGTGGACGGAACGTCCCTCGATGAGCAGTTCTTC,CASSFFFSVDGTSLDEQFF
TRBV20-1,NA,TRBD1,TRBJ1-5,TGCAGTGCTAGATATGCAGGGGGAGGATGGAATCAGCCCCAGCATTTT,CSARYAGGGWNQPQHF
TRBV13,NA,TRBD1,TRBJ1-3,TGTGCCAGCAGCTTGACAGGGGAAGCTGGAAACACCATATATTTT,CASSLTGEAGNTIYF
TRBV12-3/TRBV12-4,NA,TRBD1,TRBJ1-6,TGTGCCAGCAGTTTTTGGACAGGGGGTGACTATAATTCACCCCTCCACTTT,CASSFWTGGDYNSPLHF
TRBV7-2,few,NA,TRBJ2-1,TGTGCCAGCAGCCGGCGAGGCAATGAGCAGTTCTTC,CASSRRGNEQFF
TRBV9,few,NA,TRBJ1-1,TGTGCCAGCGGGTGGGGAGATAACACTGAAGCTTTCTTT,CASGWGDNTEAFF
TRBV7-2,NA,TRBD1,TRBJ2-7,TGTGCCAGCAGTTTCTCCGGGACAGGGTTCTACGAGCAGTACTTC,CASSFSGTGFYEQYF
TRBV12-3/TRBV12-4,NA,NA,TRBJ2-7,TGTGCCAGCAGTTTCGGCGACAGCCCGGTCGACGAGCAGTACTTC,CASSFGDSPVDEQYF
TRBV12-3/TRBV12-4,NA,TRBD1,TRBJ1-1,TGTGCCAGCGGTCCGGGACAGTCGGCTTTCTTT,CASGPGQSAFF
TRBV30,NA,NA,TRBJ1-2,TGTGCCTGGAGTGTTGAGACCCCCAGACAGTATGGCTACACCTTC,CAWSVETPRQYGYTF
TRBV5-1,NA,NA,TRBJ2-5,TGCGCCAGCAGCCCCTCGCTCGGGACTCCGATAGAGACCCAGTACTTC,CASSPSLGTPIETQYF
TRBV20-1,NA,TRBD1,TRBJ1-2,TGCAGTGCTAGAGAGGCGGGACAGGGGGCCTATGGCTACACCTTC,CSAREAGQGAYGYTF
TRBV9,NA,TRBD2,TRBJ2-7,TGTGCCAGCAGCGTAGGACTAGCGGGGGTCGAGCAGTACTTC,CASSVGLAGVEQYF
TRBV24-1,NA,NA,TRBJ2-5,TGTGCCACCAGTGATGCGGCTGAGACCCAGTACTTC,CATSDAAETQYF
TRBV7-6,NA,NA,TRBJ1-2,TGTGCCAGCAGCTTAGAGCCCATGAAGGTGGGCGAATATGGCTACACCTTC,CASSLEPMKVGEYGYTF
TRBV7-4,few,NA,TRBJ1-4,TGTGCCAGCAGCTTTACAGGGTTGTTCACGGAAAAACTGTTTTTT,CASSFTGLFTEKLFF
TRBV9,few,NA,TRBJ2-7,TGTGCCAGCAGCCTAACGGTGGCCCCCTACGAGCAGTACTTC,CASSLTVAPYEQYF
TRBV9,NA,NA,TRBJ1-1,TGTGCCAGCAGCGCCGGGGACGGTAGCAAGACTGAAGCTTTCTTT,CASSAGDGSKTEAFF
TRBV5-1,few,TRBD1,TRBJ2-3,TGCGCCAGCAGCCTACAGGGGCAAGGGGGCACAGATACGCAGTATTTT,CASSLQGQGGTDTQYF
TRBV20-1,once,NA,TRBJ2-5,TGCAGTGCTGTAGCGGCTAAAGAGACCCAGTACTTC,CSAVAAKETQYF
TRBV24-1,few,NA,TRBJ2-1,TGTGCCACCAGTGATTCCCAGGGGAGACCCTTCAATGAGCAGTTCTTC,CATSDSQGRPFNEQFF
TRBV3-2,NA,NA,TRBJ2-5,TGTGCCAGCACCGCTGACAACGTGGAGACCCAGTACTTC,CASTADNVETQYF
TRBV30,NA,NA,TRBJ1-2,TGTGCCTGGAGTGTGGACTATGGCTACACCTTC,CAWSVDYGYTF
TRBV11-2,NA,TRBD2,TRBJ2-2,TGTGCCAGCAGCCGTGGGAGCGGGAGAGACACCGGGGAGCTGTTTTTT,CASSRGSGRDTGELFF